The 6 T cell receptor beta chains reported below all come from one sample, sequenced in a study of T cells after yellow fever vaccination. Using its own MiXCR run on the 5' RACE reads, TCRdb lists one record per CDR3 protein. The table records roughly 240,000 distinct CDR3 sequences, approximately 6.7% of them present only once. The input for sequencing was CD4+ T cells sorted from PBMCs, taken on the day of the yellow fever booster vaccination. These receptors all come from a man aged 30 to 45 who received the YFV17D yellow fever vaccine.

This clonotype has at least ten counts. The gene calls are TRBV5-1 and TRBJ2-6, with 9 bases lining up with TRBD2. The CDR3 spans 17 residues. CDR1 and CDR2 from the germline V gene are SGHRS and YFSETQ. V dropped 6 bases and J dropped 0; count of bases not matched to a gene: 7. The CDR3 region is CASKASGATSGANVLTF. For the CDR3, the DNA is TGCGCCAGCAAGGCTAGCGGGGCCACCTCTGGGGCCAACGTCCTGACTTTC.

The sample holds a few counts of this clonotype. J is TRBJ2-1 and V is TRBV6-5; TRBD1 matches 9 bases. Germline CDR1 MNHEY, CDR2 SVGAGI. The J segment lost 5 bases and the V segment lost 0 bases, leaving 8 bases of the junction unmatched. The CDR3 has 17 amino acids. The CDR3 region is CASSYSIADRGNNEQFF. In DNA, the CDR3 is TGTGCCAGCAGTTACTCGATTGCGGACAGGGGTAACAATGAGCAGTTCTTC.

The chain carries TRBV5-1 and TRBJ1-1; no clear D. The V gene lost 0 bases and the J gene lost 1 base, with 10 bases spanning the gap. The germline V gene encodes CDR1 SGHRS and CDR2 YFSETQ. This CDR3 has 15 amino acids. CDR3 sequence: CASSLGASTNTEAFF. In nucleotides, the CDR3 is TGCGCCAGCAGCTTGGGGGCGTCTACGAACACTGAAGCTTTCTTT.

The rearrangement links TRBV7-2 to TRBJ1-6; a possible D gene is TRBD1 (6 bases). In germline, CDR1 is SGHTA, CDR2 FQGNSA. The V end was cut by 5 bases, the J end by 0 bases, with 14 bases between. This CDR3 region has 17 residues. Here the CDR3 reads CASSPRGGASYNSPLHF. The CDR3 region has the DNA TGTGCCAGCAGCCCCCGGGGGGGGGCCTCCTATAATTCACCCCTCCACTTT.

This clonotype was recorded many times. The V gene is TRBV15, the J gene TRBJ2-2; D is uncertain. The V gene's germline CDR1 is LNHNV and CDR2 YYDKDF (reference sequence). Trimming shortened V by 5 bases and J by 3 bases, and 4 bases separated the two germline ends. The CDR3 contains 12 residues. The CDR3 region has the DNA TGTGCCACCAGCGTACACACCGGGGAGCTGTTTTTT. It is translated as CATSVHTGELFF.

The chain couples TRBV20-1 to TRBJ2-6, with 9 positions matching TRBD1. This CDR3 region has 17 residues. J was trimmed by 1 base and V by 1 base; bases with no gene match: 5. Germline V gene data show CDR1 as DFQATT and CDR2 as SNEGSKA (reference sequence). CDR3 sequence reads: CSARAGDRVSGANVLTF. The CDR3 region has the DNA TGCAGTGCTAGAGCCGGGGACAGGGTTTCTGGGGCCAACGTCCTGACTTTC.